The rows below give T cell receptor beta chains drawn from one sample of a study of blood T cell repertoires in COVID-19. The assay was immunoSEQ multiplex PCR, and TCRdb's table has in-frame clones only and misses some. Of a few hundred thousand clones listed, around 87% are singletons. The sequencing input was PBMCs or T cells enriched from blood (not recorded which). Receptors originate from a man in his thirties or forties who had recovered from COVID-19. Each CDR3 is given with its conserved first and last residue. The size entry is marked missing in some rows and otherwise reads once, few, many or a size class.

abundance | j_gene | v_gene | CDR3aa
- | TRBJ1-3 | TRBV10-1 | CASSGYPGTIYF
- | TRBJ2-3 | TRBV7-6 | CASSLVQGAGDTQYF
- | TRBJ1-1 | TRBV6-5 | CASSLTRDTEAFF
few | TRBJ1-3 | TRBV19 | CASINSGNTIYF
- | TRBJ2-3 | TRBV11-3 | CASSWGGNTDTQYF
- | TRBJ1-2 | TRBV4-3 | CASSQDLHNRVYGYTF
- | TRBJ2-7 | TRBV5-1 | CASSLSAGSGYEQYF
- | TRBJ1-2 | TRBV4-2 | CASSQGGLYGYTF
few | TRBJ1-6 | TRBV27 | CASKGQGTSPLHF
- | TRBJ1-1 | TRBV7-8 | CASSLVGSNTEAFF
- | TRBJ1-2 | TRBV5-4 | CASSFPMTGGSYGYTF
- | TRBJ2-7 | TRBV5-1 | CASSLEGTYEQYF
few | TRBJ1-1 | TRBV6-4 | CASSDSSRGTEAFF
- | TRBJ1-2 | TRBV10-2 | CASREGTGIVGYTF
few | TRBJ1-5 | TRBV15 | CATSRDRGADQPQHF
- | TRBJ2-1 | TRBV20-1 | CSASYAYNEQFF
- | TRBJ1-1 | TRBV2 | CASSPRQGELEAFF
- | TRBJ1-5 | TRBV4-1 | CASSRTPGQGQPQHF
once | TRBJ2-7 | TRBV12-5 | CASAMTARGENEQYF
- | TRBJ2-1 | TRBV18 | CASSPRQGPYNEQFF
few | TRBJ1-1 | TRBV5-4 | CASSFAGTGGSEAFF
- | TRBJ1-1 | TRBV10-3 | CAIWGGMDTEAFF
- | TRBJ1-3 | TRBV5-6 | CASSFRTGRSGNTIYF